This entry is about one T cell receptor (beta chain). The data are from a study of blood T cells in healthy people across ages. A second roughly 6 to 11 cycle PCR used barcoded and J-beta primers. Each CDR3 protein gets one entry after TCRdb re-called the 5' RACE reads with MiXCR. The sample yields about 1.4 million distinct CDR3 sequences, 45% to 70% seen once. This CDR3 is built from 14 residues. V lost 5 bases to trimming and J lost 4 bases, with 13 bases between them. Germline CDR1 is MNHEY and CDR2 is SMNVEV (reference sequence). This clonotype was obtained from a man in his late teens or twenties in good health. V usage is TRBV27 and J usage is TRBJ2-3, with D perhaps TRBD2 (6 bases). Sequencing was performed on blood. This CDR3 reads CASSPRRGSDTQYF. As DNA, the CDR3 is TGTGCCAGCAGTCCCCGGAGGGGATCAGATACGCAGTATTTT.